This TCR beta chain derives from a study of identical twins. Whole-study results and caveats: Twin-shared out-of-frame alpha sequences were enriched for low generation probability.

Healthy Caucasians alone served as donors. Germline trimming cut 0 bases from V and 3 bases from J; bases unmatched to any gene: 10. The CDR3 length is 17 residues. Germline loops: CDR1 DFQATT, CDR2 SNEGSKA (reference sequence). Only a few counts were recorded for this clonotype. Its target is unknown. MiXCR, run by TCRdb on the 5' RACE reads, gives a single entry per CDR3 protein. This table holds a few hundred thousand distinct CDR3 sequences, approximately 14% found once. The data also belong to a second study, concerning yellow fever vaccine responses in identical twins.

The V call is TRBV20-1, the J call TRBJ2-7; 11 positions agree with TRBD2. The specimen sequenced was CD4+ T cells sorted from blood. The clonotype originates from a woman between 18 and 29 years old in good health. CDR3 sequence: CSARDGTSGKGIYEQYF. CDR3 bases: TGCAGTGCTAGAGATGGGACTAGCGGCAAAGGGATCTACGAGCAGTACTTC.